This T cell receptor (beta chain) was identified in a study of identical twins. A single record per CDR3 protein comes from TCRdb applying MiXCR to the 5' RACE reads. The table lists around 690,000 distinct CDR3 sequences, 21% of them singletons. With respect to this clonotype: Its antigen is unknown.

The donor group consisted entirely of healthy Caucasians. Points from the study as a whole: Model-predicted out-of-frame TCR alpha sharing fell below observed values in monozygotic twins. These conclusions were based on statistical analysis (cross-sectional, not following the same donors).

V was clipped by 10 bases and J by 7 bases, with 8 bases between them. The germline V gene has CDR1 MNHEY and CDR2 SMNVEV (reference sequence). This CDR3 has 10 amino acids. These data were also reused for a study on T cells expressing NK-cell markers. That source adds: Dominant NKG2C+ clonotypes made up about 1.0-7.5% of CD8+ T cells in more than 5 donors.

Sequencing used PBMCs. This clonotype was sampled from a woman aged 18-29 years in good health. The rearrangement uses TRBV27 and TRBJ1-5; D remains unclear. This chain's CDR3 is CATGLQPQHF. CDR3 DNA: TGTGCCACTGGATTACAGCCCCAGCATTTT.